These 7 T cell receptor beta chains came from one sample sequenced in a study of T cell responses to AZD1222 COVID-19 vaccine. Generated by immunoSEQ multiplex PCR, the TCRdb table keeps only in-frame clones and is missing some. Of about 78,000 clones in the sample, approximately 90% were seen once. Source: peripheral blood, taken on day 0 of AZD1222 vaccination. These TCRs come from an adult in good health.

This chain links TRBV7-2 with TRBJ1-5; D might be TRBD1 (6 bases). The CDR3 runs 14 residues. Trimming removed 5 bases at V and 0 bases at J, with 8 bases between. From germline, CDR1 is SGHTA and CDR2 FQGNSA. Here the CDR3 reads CASSQQGSNQPQHF. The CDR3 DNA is TGTGCCAGCAGCCAACAGGGTAGCAATCAGCCCCAGCATTTT.

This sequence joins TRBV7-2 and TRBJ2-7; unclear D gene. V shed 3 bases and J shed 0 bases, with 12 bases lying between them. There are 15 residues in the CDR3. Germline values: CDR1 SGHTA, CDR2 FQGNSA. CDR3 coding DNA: TGTGCCAGCAGCTTGGCCAGCCTCAGCTCCTACGAGCAGTACTTC. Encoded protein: CASSLASLSSYEQYF.

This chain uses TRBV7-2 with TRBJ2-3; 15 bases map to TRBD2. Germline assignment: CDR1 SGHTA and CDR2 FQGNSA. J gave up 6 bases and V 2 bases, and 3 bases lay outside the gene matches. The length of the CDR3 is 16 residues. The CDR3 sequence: CASSLFGTSGRDTQYF. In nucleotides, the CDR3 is TGTGCCAGCAGCTTATTCGGGACTAGCGGGAGGGATACGCAGTATTTT. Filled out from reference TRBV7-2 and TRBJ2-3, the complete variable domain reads GAGVSQSPSNKVTEKGKDVELRCDPISGHTALYWYRQSLGQGLEFLIYFQGNSAPDKSGLPSDRFSAERTGGSVSTLTIQRTQQEDSAVYLCASSLFGTSGRDTQYFGPGTRLTVL.

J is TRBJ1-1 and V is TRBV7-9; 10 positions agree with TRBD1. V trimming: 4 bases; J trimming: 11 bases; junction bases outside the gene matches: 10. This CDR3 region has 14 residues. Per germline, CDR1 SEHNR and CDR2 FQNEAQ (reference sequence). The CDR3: CASSSRQGAESAFF. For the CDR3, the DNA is TGTGCCAGCAGCTCGAGACAGGGGGCGGAGAGCGCTTTCTTT.

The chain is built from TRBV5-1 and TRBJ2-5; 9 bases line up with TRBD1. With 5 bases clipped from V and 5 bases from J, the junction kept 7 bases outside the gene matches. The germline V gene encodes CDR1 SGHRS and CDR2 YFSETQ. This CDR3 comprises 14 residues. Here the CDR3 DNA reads TGCGCCAGCAGTTGGGGGGACAGGGAGGAGACCCAGTACTTC. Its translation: CASSWGDREETQYF.

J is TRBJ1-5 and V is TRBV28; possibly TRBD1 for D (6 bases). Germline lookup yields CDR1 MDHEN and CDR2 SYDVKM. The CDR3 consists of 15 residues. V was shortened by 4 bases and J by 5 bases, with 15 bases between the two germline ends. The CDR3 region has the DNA TGTGCCAGCAGTTCCTCCGGGGGGGGCGATCAGCCCCAGCATTTT. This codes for CASSSSGGGDQPQHF. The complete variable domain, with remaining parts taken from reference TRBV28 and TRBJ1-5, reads DVKVTQSSRYLVKRTGEKVFLECVQDMDHENMFWYRQDPGLGLRLIYFSYDVKMKEKGDIPEGYSVSREKKERFSLILESASTNQTSMYLCASSSSGGGDQPQHFGDGTRLSIL.

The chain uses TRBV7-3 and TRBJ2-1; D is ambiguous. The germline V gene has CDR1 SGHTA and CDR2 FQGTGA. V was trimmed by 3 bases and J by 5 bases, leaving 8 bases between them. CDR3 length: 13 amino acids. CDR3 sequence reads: CASSLQDNNEQFF. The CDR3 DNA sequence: TGTGCCAGCAGCTTGCAGGATAACAATGAGCAGTTCTTC.